These 24 T cell receptor beta chains were sequenced from one sample in a study of blood T cell repertoires in COVID-19. Assay: immunoSEQ multiplex PCR; the TCRdb copy retains only in-frame clones and omits some. The data show over 250,000 clones, about 87% seen once. Sequenced material: peripheral blood. All receptors come from a woman between 45 and 60 years old with acute or convalescent COVID-19.

The chain uses TRBV7-2 and TRBJ1-2, with TRBD1 identical over 8 bases. Losses at the gene ends were 1 base for V and 4 bases for J; bases not matched to a gene: 11. Per the germline V gene, CDR1 is SGHTA and CDR2 is FQGNSA. The CDR3 spans 17 residues. The CDR3 nucleotides read TGTGCCAGCAGCTTAGATAGTCAGGGGGCGCGGGTCTATGGCTACACCTTC. It yields the protein CASSLDSQGARVYGYTF.

The V gene is TRBV5-1, the J gene TRBJ1-3; D gene unclear. Trimming took off 1 base at V and 0 bases at J, with 5 bases between the two ends. Germline V CDR1 and CDR2: SGHRS, YFSETQ. The CDR3 spans 14 residues. The CDR3 DNA is TGCGCCAGCAGCTTGAGGAGCTCTGGAAACACCATATATTTT. Translated: CASSLRSSGNTIYF.

The chain links TRBV9 to TRBJ1-4; 7 bases map to TRBD1. V trimming: 4 bases; J trimming: 3 bases; junction bases outside the gene matches: 6. Per the germline V gene, CDR1 is SGDLS and CDR2 is YYNGEE. CDR3 length: 15 amino acids. CDR3 bases: TGTGCCAGCAGCCCTCGACAGGGTGCTAATGAAAAACTGTTTTTT. This encodes CASSPRQGANEKLFF.

The chain carries TRBV2 and TRBJ1-1; D might be TRBD1 (6 bases). This CDR3 is built from 14 residues. V was clipped by 3 bases and J by 3 bases, with 11 bases between them. CDR1 and CDR2 from the germline V gene are SNHLY and FYNNEI. The DNA of the CDR3 is TGTGCCAGCAGTGACGAGGGGGTGGACACTGAAGCTTTCTTT. Its protein is CASSDEGVDTEAFF.

In DNA, the CDR3 is TGTGCCACCAGCAGCGGGACAGGGGCGGTAGCTAATGAAAAACTGTTTTTT. Amino acids: CATSSGTGAVANEKLFF. The V and J genes are TRBV15 and TRBJ1-4; 10 positions match TRBD1. CDR1 and CDR2 from the germline V gene are LNHNV and YYDKDF (reference sequence). Unmatched junction bases numbered 7, after V lost 3 bases and J lost 3 bases. This CDR3 has 17 residues.

This chain connects TRBV30 to TRBJ2-5; TRBD1 is a possible D gene (5 bases). CDR3 length: 13 residues. Germline V lookup: CDR1 GTSNPN, CDR2 SVGIG (reference sequence). Trimming shortened V by 5 bases and J by 5 bases, and 15 bases separated the two germline ends. CDR3 DNA: TGTGCCTGGGCGGCTGGGGCGAAGGAGACCCAGTACTTC. As protein: CAWAAGAKETQYF. The full variable domain, in which reference TRBV30 and TRBJ2-5 provide the parts outside the CDR3, is SQTIHQWPATLVQPVGSPLSLECTVEGTSNPNLYWYRQAAGRGLQLLFYSVGIGQISSEVPQNLSASRPQDRQFILSSKKLLLSDSGFYLCAWAAGAKETQYFGPGTRLLVL.

The genes are TRBV5-1 and TRBJ1-4; D call uncertain. Germline loops: CDR1 SGHRS, CDR2 YFSETQ. Between the trimmed V and J ends, which lost 0 bases and 0 bases, there was a span of 18 bases. CDR3 length: 19 residues. The CDR3, as DNA: TGCGCCAGCAGCTTGGGCGATGTGGGAGGTAACCCAACTAATGAAAAACTGTTTTTT. Its translation: CASSLGDVGGNPTNEKLFF.

This chain connects TRBV19 to TRBJ1-5, with 10 bases identical to TRBD1. CDR1 is LNHDA and CDR2 is SQIVND in the germline V gene (reference sequence). Losses at the gene ends were 1 base for V and 4 bases for J; bases not matched to a gene: 16. The CDR3 covers 20 residues. DNA of the CDR3: TGTGCCAGTAGTATAGGTCGACAGGGGGCGACCCGAGGGCGAAATCAGCCCCAGCATTTT. This codes for CASSIGRQGATRGRNQPQHF. Full variable domain (outside the CDR3, taken from reference TRBV19 and TRBJ1-5): DGGITQSPKYLFRKEGQNVTLSCEQNLNHDAMYWYRQDPGQGLRLIYYSQIVNDFQKGDIAEGYSVSREKKESFPLTVTSAQKNPTAFYLCASSIGRQGATRGRNQPQHFGDGTRLSIL.

The V gene is TRBV28, the J gene TRBJ2-7; 11 bases agree with TRBD2. Germline V gene lookup returns CDR1 MDHEN and CDR2 SYDVKM. The J segment lost 7 bases and the V segment lost 6 bases, leaving 8 bases of the junction unmatched. The CDR3 loop spans 14 amino acids. The chain's CDR3 is CASRTSGTSLEQYF. CDR3 DNA sequence: TGTGCCAGCAGGACTAGCGGGACCTCCTTAGAGCAGTACTTC.

The rearrangement joins TRBV5-4 to TRBJ2-1, with a tentative D call TRBD2 (5 bases). V dropped 1 base and J dropped 8 bases, with 13 bases sitting between them. Germline V gives CDR1 SGHNT, CDR2 YYREEE (reference sequence). The CDR3 is 14 residues long. The chain's CDR3 is CASSLWSGSDEQFF. CDR3 bases: TGTGCCAGCAGCTTGTGGTCGGGGAGCGATGAGCAGTTCTTC.

The chain has TRBV2 and TRBJ2-1; 13 bases agree with TRBD2. The CDR3 runs to 15 residues. After removal of 4 bases from V and 8 bases from J, the junction contained 5 bases not matched to a gene. Germline CDR1 SNHLY, CDR2 FYNNEI. The CDR3 sequence: CASSVGTSGIHEQFF. The CDR3 nucleotides read TGTGCCAGCAGTGTGGGGACTAGCGGGATCCATGAGCAGTTCTTC. Together with reference TRBV2 and TRBJ2-1, the CDR3 gives the full variable domain: EPEVTQTPSHQVTQMGQEVILRCVPISNHLYFYWYRQILGQKVEFLVSFYNNEISEKSEIFDDQFSVERPDGSNFTLKIRSTKLEDSAMYFCASSVGTSGIHEQFFGPGTRLTVL.

The chain carries TRBV25-1 and TRBJ2-3, with D unresolved. CDR3 length: 13 residues. Looked up from germline, CDR1 is MGHDK and CDR2 is SYGVNS. The V and J ends lost 3 bases and 1 base respectively, with 5 bases between them. The CDR3 DNA reads TGTGCCAGCAGTGATAGCCGCACAGATACGCAGTATTTT. Protein: CASSDSRTDTQYF.

V usage is TRBV18 and J usage is TRBJ1-3; 8 bases agree with TRBD1. The germline gives CDR1 KGHSH, CDR2 LQKENI. The CDR3 covers 14 residues. Trimming took 8 bases from V and 4 from J; bases not matched to a gene: 7. DNA for the CDR3: TGTGCCAGCACCAGGGGGCGACGGGGAAACACCATATATTTT. Protein sequence: CASTRGRRGNTIYF.

The chain is built from TRBV18 and TRBJ2-2; D remains ambiguous. This CDR3 is 16 amino acids long. The V gene's germline CDR1 is KGHSH and CDR2 LQKENI. Trimming removed 6 bases at V and 3 bases at J, with 17 bases between. The CDR3 region has the DNA TGTGCCAGCTCCCCTGTCATAGGCGGTTACACCGGGGAGCTGTTTTTT. Its protein product is CASSPVIGGYTGELFF.

The chain links TRBV7-9 to TRBJ2-5; the D is unclear. Trimming removed 5 bases from V and 4 bases from J, with 17 bases in between. Germline CDR1 SEHNR, CDR2 FQNEAQ (reference sequence). There are 15 residues in the CDR3. The CDR3 DNA is TGTGCCAGCAGCCCCTTGTGGAGCCCGGGAGAGACCCAGTACTTC. It encodes CASSPLWSPGETQYF.

The V gene is TRBV9, the J gene TRBJ2-3; no clear D. Trimming removed 2 bases at V and 5 bases at J, with 12 bases between. The CDR3 is 14 residues long. CDR1 and CDR2 (germline): SGDLS, YYNGEE. The CDR3 DNA reads TGTGCCAGCAGCGTTAGTCCTCTACTAGATACGCAGTATTTT. It specifies CASSVSPLLDTQYF.

The rearrangement links TRBV28 to TRBJ2-7; the D gene is possibly TRBD1 (6 bases). CDR3 length: 14 amino acids. V lost 0 bases and J 5 bases, leaving 11 bases between the germline ends. In germline, CDR1 is MDHEN, CDR2 SYDVKM. The CDR3 loop reads CASSLWQGIHEQYF. Written as DNA, the CDR3 is TGTGCCAGCAGTTTATGGCAGGGGATCCACGAGCAGTACTTC. Full variable domain (outside the CDR3, taken from reference TRBV28 and TRBJ2-7): DVKVTQSSRYLVKRTGEKVFLECVQDMDHENMFWYRQDPGLGLRLIYFSYDVKMKEKGDIPEGYSVSREKKERFSLILESASTNQTSMYLCASSLWQGIHEQYFGPGTRLTVT.

J is TRBJ2-1 and V is TRBV5-3; 8 positions match TRBD1. TRBV5-3 is an ORF for which the function is uncertain. This CDR3 region has 19 residues. The V and J ends lost 3 bases and 4 bases, in that order; junction bases with no gene match: 18. DNA for the CDR3: TGTGCCAGAAGCTCGGTACATGGGACAGGAAGAAATCAATACAATGAGCAGTTCTTC. It is translated as CARSSVHGTGRNQYNEQFF.

V gene TRBV19 combines with J gene TRBJ2-5; 9 nucleotides line up with TRBD1. Germline values: CDR1 LNHDA, CDR2 SQIVND (reference sequence). V was clipped by 2 bases and J by 5 bases; unmatched bases: 3. The CDR3 has 14 residues. The CDR3 reads CASSIRQGGETQYF. The CDR3 DNA is TGTGCCAGTAGTATAAGACAGGGGGGGGAGACCCAGTACTTC.

V and J are TRBV28 and TRBJ2-1; D is perhaps TRBD2 (5 bases). V lost 0 bases and J 5 bases, leaving 5 bases between the germline ends. There are 13 residues in the CDR3. Germline loops: CDR1 MDHEN, CDR2 SYDVKM. For the CDR3, the DNA is TGTGCCAGCAGTTTATGGGAGGACAATGAGCAGTTCTTC. It codes for CASSLWEDNEQFF.

The gene calls are TRBV4-2 and TRBJ1-4; no reliable D call. Between the trimmed V and J ends, which lost 5 bases and 4 bases, there was a span of 11 bases. The CDR3 runs to 14 residues. CDR1 is LGHNA, CDR2 YNFKEQ, per germline. The CDR3, as DNA: TGTGCCAGCAGCGAACCAGGAGGTAATGAAAAACTGTTTTTT. The encoded protein is CASSEPGGNEKLFF.

The CDR3 DNA is TGTGCCAGCAGCCTCGGACTAGCGGGAAACAATGAGCAGTTCTTC. Translating it yields CASSLGLAGNNEQFF. The gene calls are TRBV11-1 and TRBJ2-1, with TRBD2 matching 12 bases. Trimming at V came to 5 bases and at J to 5 bases, leaving 4 bases not matched to a gene. CDR3 size: 15 residues. CDR1 SGHAT and CDR2 FQDESV come from the germline V gene (reference sequence).

The gene calls are TRBV28 and TRBJ2-7, with D unclear. The germline CDR1 and CDR2 sequences are MDHEN and SYDVKM. The CDR3 is made up of 14 amino acids. V lost 6 bases to trimming and J lost 2 bases, with 14 bases between them. The CDR3 protein is CASSPVQVTYEQYF. The CDR3 DNA follows: TGTGCCAGCAGCCCAGTGCAGGTGACCTACGAGCAGTACTTC.

In its sample, this clone was seen once. The chain links TRBV28 to TRBJ1-2; a possible D gene is TRBD1 (5 bases). This CDR3 region has 12 residues. V was shortened by 11 bases and J by 0 bases, with 10 bases between the two germline ends. Germline CDR1 reads MDHEN; CDR2 reads SYDVKM. CDR3 DNA: TGTGCCTCAGGGCGCCCTAACTATGGCTACACCTTC. Translating gives CASGRPNYGYTF.